The 11 T cell receptor beta chains presented below share a single source sample, sequenced in a study of CD8 T cell repertoires and HIV-1 epitope variants. For these TCRs, the target antigens are not known. Generated by immunoSEQ multiplex PCR, the TCRdb table keeps only in-frame clones and is missing some. The data contain 4,000 to 5,500 clones, approximately 66% of them singletons. The material sequenced was cultured CD8+ T cells derived from PBMCs. The receptor source for this set is a male donor with HIV.

This clone was counted only a few times. The rearrangement links TRBV7-8 to TRBJ1-2; 10 positions agree with TRBD1. The CDR3 sequence is 15 residues long. V shed 1 base, J shed 7 bases, and the junction held 6 bases outside the gene matches. Germline V lookup: CDR1 SGHVS, CDR2 FQNEAQ. The CDR3 region is CASSLVTGGGSGYTF. In nucleotides, the CDR3 is TGTGCCAGCAGCTTAGTGACAGGGGGCGGGAGTGGCTACACCTTC.

CDR3 sequence: CASSPSLFGSGKGNTQYF. The CDR3 DNA sequence: TGTGCCAGCAGCCCGTCACTTTTTGGTAGCGGGAAAGGGAATACGCAGTATTTT. The V and J genes are TRBV14 and TRBJ2-3, with TRBD2 identical over 8 bases. Germline V CDR1 and CDR2: SGHDN, FVKESK. Losses at the gene ends were 4 bases for V and 7 bases for J; bases not matched to a gene: 19. The CDR3 contains 18 residues.

This chain uses TRBV6-6 with TRBJ2-1; 7 bases fit TRBD1. CDR3 size: 15 residues. V was pared by 2 bases and J by 4 bases, with 5 bases of the junction left unmatched. CDR1 is MNHNY, CDR2 SVGAGI, per germline (reference sequence). The chain's CDR3 is CASSYRQGEYNEQFF. The CDR3 DNA sequence: TGTGCCAGCAGTTACCGACAGGGCGAATACAATGAGCAGTTCTTC.

The V call is TRBV19, the J call TRBJ2-7, with D tentatively TRBD1 (6 bases). Germline values: CDR1 LNHDA, CDR2 SQIVND (reference sequence). Between the trimmed V and J ends, which lost 5 bases and 1 base, there was a span of 18 bases. This CDR3 is 16 amino acids long. CDR3 bases: TGTGCCAGTAGTCCCGGTCCGGCAGGGGCGTCCTACGAGCAGTACTTC. Its protein is CASSPGPAGASYEQYF.

This clone was observed a handful of times. The chain has TRBV7-2 and TRBJ1-2; no clear D gene. The V end lost 1 base, the J end lost 4 bases, and 4 bases lay between the germline ends. The V gene's germline CDR1 is SGHTA and CDR2 FQGNSA. The CDR3 extends over 12 amino acids. The CDR3 region is CASSLDTYGYTF. CDR3 coding DNA: TGTGCCAGCAGCTTAGACACCTATGGCTACACCTTC.

This rearrangement joins TRBV6-4 to TRBJ1-6; unclear D gene. The CDR3 is 13 amino acids. Trimming removed 2 bases from V and 5 bases from J, with 4 bases in between. Germline CDR1 MRHNA, CDR2 SNTAGT. The CDR3: CASSDGDNSPLHF. The CDR3, as DNA: TGTGCCAGCAGTGACGGAGATAATTCACCCCTCCACTTT.

The V gene is TRBV15, the J gene TRBJ2-1; 7 bases map to TRBD2. CDR3 length: 16 amino acids. V lost 1 base and J lost 5; bases outside the gene matches: 8. In germline, CDR1 is LNHNV, CDR2 YYDKDF (reference sequence). The CDR3 region has the DNA TGTGCCACCAGCAGAGTTAAAGCGGGATCGCACAATGAGCAGTTCTTC. This sequence encodes CATSRVKAGSHNEQFF. Full variable domain (outside the CDR3, taken from reference TRBV15 and TRBJ2-1): DAMVIQNPRYQVTQFGKPVTLSCSQTLNHNVMYWYQQKSSQAPKLLFHYYDKDFNNEADTPDNFQSRRPNTSFCFLDIRSPGLGDTAMYLCATSRVKAGSHNEQFFGPGTRLTVL.

The chain combines TRBV7-6 with TRBJ2-1; no clear D. CDR1 is SGHVS and CDR2 is FNYEAQ in the germline V gene. The CDR3 length is 13 residues. V was shortened by 2 bases and J by 6 bases, with 8 bases between the two germline ends. The CDR3 DNA sequence: TGTGCCAGCAGCTTAATCCCCGGCAATGAGCAGTTCTTC. Amino acids: CASSLIPGNEQFF.

As DNA, the CDR3 is TGTGCCAGCAGCTTAGGGTCGGGGGGCACAGATACGCAGTATTTT. It codes for CASSLGSGGTDTQYF. The J gene is TRBJ2-3, the V gene TRBV11-2, with a possible D match to TRBD2 (6 bases). The V end was cut by 1 base, the J end by 1 base, with 9 bases between. Germline CDR1 and CDR2: SGHAT and FQNNGV. The CDR3 extends over 15 amino acids.

This chain joins TRBV19 and TRBJ2-1, with 11 bases that match TRBD2. The junction had 12 bases not matched to a gene; V was cut back by 7 bases and J by 7 bases. From germline, CDR1 is LNHDA and CDR2 SQIVND (reference sequence). The CDR3 extends over 16 amino acids. For the CDR3, the DNA is TGTGCCAGTACCCATCTCACTAGCGGGAGTCGGAATGAGCAGTTCTTC. This sequence encodes CASTHLTSGSRNEQFF.

This sequence joins TRBV6-5 and TRBJ2-7; D possibly corresponds to TRBD1 (5 bases). V lost 3 bases to trimming and J lost 2 bases, with 8 bases between them. Germline V gene lookup returns CDR1 MNHEY and CDR2 SVGAGI. This CDR3 contains 13 residues. CDR3: CASSYSGTYEQYF. The CDR3 DNA reads TGTGCCAGCAGTTATTCAGGGACCTACGAGCAGTACTTC.